Listed below are T cell receptor beta chains from one sample, sequenced in a study of T cell responses to AZD1222 COVID-19 vaccine. Assay used: immunoSEQ multiplex PCR; TCRdb lists only in-frame clones, some missing. The data hold about 110,000 clones, with about 93% observed a single time. The material sequenced was peripheral blood, taken on day 0 of AZD1222 vaccination. All receptors come from an adult in good health. CDR3s include the opening cysteine and the closing phenylalanine or tryptophan. A D gene is named only where the DNA matches it firmly. Size is omitted from some rows. Given values are once, few, many or a class for expanded clones.

clone size	J gene	D gene	V gene	CDR3 DNA	CDR3 protein
once	TRBJ1-2	TRBD1	TRBV5-5	TGTGCCAGCAGCCAGAACCTCCCAGGGGGCTTCAGCTATGGCTACACCTTC	CASSQNLPGGFSYGYTF
NA	TRBJ1-6	NA	TRBV5-1	TGCGCCACCCCAGACTCCTATAATTCACCCCTCCACTTT	CATPDSYNSPLHF
once	TRBJ1-2	NA	TRBV11-2	TGTGCCAGTCAAGGGGGGTGGCTTGGCTACACCTTC	CASQGGWLGYTF
NA	TRBJ2-2	NA	TRBV5-4	TGTGCCAGCAGCAGGACTTTAAACACCGGGGAGCTGTTTTTT	CASSRTLNTGELFF
NA	TRBJ2-7	NA	TRBV7-9	TGTGCCAGCAGCCCCTGGGCAGCCTACGAGCAGTACTTC	CASSPWAAYEQYF
NA	TRBJ2-1	TRBD2	TRBV9	TGTGCCAGCAGCCCATTCCCCGGGGGTAGCGGGACGTACAATGAGCAGTTCTTC	CASSPFPGGSGTYNEQFF
NA	TRBJ2-3	NA	TRBV10-1	TGCGCCAGCAGTGGCCCCGGACTCTCAGATACGCAGTATTTT	CASSGPGLSDTQYF
NA	TRBJ1-6	NA	TRBV6-6	TGTGCCAGCAGTTTCGACATTCCTTCACCCCTCCACTTT	CASSFDIPSPLHF
NA	TRBJ1-5	TRBD1	TRBV11-1	TGTGCCAGCAGCTTAGCGGGGGGGACAGGGCCCAATCAGCCCCAGCATTTT	CASSLAGGTGPNQPQHF
NA	TRBJ2-1	TRBD2	TRBV7-8	TGTGCCAGCAGCTCCCGGGGGGAGCGGGAGGGCTCCTACAATGAGCAGTTCTTC	CASSSRGEREGSYNEQFF
NA	TRBJ2-3	NA	TRBV29-1	TGCAGCGTTGGGCTAGACACAGATACGCAGTATTTT	CSVGLDTDTQYF
NA	TRBJ1-2	NA	TRBV5-5	TGTGCCAGCAGCTTCCGGGCAGCTGCAGTGAGAGGCTACACCTTC	CASSFRAAAVRGYTF
NA	TRBJ1-5	NA	TRBV28	TGTGCCAGTGAGGACGGGGGCAATCAGCCCCAGCATTTT	CASEDGGNQPQHF
NA	TRBJ2-5	TRBD2	TRBV19	TGTGCCAGTAGTATAGACCACACTGGACTAGCAGCAGAGACCCAGTACTTC	CASSIDHTGLAAETQYF
NA	TRBJ1-1	TRBD1	TRBV7-6	TGTGCCAGCAGCTTACGGCCCGGGACAGACAACACTGAAGCTTTCTTT	CASSLRPGTDNTEAFF
NA	TRBJ2-2	TRBD1	TRBV5-4	TGTGCCAGCAGTCTAGACAGGGAACATACCGGGGAGCTGTTTTTT	CASSLDREHTGELFF
once	TRBJ1-1	TRBD1	TRBV4-1	TGCGCCAGCAGCCAACCCGCAGGGGGCAATGAAGCTTTCTTT	CASSQPAGGNEAFF
NA	TRBJ2-2	TRBD2	TRBV4-1	TGCGCCAGCAGCGGAGGGGGACTAGCGTACACCGGGGAGCTGTTTTTT	CASSGGGLAYTGELFF
few	TRBJ1-5	TRBD1	TRBV6-6	TGTGCCAGCAGTTACCTTGGACAGGGAGGCCAGCCCCAGCATTTT	CASSYLGQGGQPQHF
NA	TRBJ2-5	TRBD2	TRBV6-5	TGTGCCAGCAGGACGGGACTAGCGGGTAGAGCGACCCAGTACTTC	CASRTGLAGRATQYF
once	TRBJ1-5	NA	TRBV4-1	TGCGCCAGCAGCCTAGTCATGGGAAGCAATCAGCCCCAGCATTTT	CASSLVMGSNQPQHF
once	TRBJ1-5	NA	TRBV28	TGTGCCAGCAGTCCTCGTACGGGTTGGCCCCAGCATTTT	CASSPRTGWPQHF
NA	TRBJ1-5	NA	TRBV28	TGTGCCAGCAGTTCCGAGACGCAGGGCCGGCAGCCCCAGCATTTT	CASSSETQGRQPQHF
NA	TRBJ1-1	NA	TRBV19	TGTGCCAGTAGTTACTTTAACACTGAAGCTTTCTTT	CASSYFNTEAFF
NA	TRBJ2-3	NA	TRBV15	TGTGCCACCAGCAGAGGGACGGGTACAGATACGCAGTATTTT	CATSRGTGTDTQYF
NA	TRBJ2-7	NA	TRBV28	TGTGCCAGCAGTCTTCTCTCCTACGAGCAGTACTTC	CASSLLSYEQYF
NA	TRBJ1-5	NA	TRBV3-1/TRBV3-2	TGTGCCAGCAGCCTCTCGACACAGAACAATCAGCCCCAGCATTTT	CASSLSTQNNQPQHF
NA	TRBJ1-1	TRBD1	TRBV3-1/TRBV3-2	TGTGCCAGCAGCTTCGGGACAGCCGGCACTGAAGCTTTCTTT	CASSFGTAGTEAFF
NA	TRBJ2-7	NA	TRBV28	TGTGCCAGCATCGACAGTCGGTGGCCCTACGAGCAGTACTTC	CASIDSRWPYEQYF
NA	TRBJ2-5	NA	TRBV27	TGTGCCAGCAGTTTCCAGGAAGGGGAGACCCAGTACTTC	CASSFQEGETQYF
once	TRBJ1-6	NA	TRBV28	TGTGCCAGTAACTCGTTGGGAGCGGATTCACCCCTCCACTTT	CASNSLGADSPLHF
NA	TRBJ1-5	TRBD1	TRBV6-1	TGTGCCAGCAGTGAGGGACAGGGAGTGAGCAATCAGCCCCAGCATTTT	CASSEGQGVSNQPQHF
few	TRBJ2-7	TRBD1	TRBV28	TGTGCCAGCAGTTTACCGACAGGGTCGCCCTACGAGCAGTACTTC	CASSLPTGSPYEQYF
NA	TRBJ1-4	NA	TRBV5-1	TGCGCCAGCAGCTTGACCAGGGAGGTAACTAATGAAAAACTGTTTTTT	CASSLTREVTNEKLFF
NA	TRBJ1-1	TRBD1	TRBV7-9	TGTGCCAGCAGCGACCTACAGGGGGCGGGGAACACTGAAGCTTTCTTT	CASSDLQGAGNTEAFF
NA	TRBJ1-3	NA	TRBV6-2/TRBV6-3	TGTGCCAGCAGTTACTCGACCGGGGGAAACACCATATATTTT	CASSYSTGGNTIYF
NA	TRBJ1-2	NA	TRBV12-3/TRBV12-4	TGTGCCAGCACCATAGACAGCCTCTATGGCTACACCTTC	CASTIDSLYGYTF
NA	TRBJ2-7	NA	TRBV7-8	TGTGCCAGCAGCCCGGCCGGGGGAGGCCTCCACGAGCAGTACTTC	CASSPAGGGLHEQYF
NA	TRBJ2-7	TRBD2	TRBV11-3	TGTGCCAGCAGCCCGGCATTGGGGGGGATCTACGAGCAGTACTTC	CASSPALGGIYEQYF
NA	TRBJ2-1	NA	TRBV29-1	TGCAGCGTTGAAGATACGATAGGGGGCCTCACTTTACTAGCGTTTAGGCAGTTCTTC	CSVEDTIGGLTLLAFRQFF
NA	TRBJ2-6	NA	TRBV18	TGTGCCAGCTCACCACGTGACTACTCTGGGGCCAACGTCCTGACTTTC	CASSPRDYSGANVLTF
NA	TRBJ2-1	NA	TRBV9	TGTGCCAGCAGCGTAGCTTGGGGGGTAGGGAATAGGAATGAGCAGTTCTTC	CASSVAWGVGNRNEQFF
NA	TRBJ2-1	NA	TRBV2	TGTGCCAGCAGTGACCTGACTAGCAATGAGCAGTTCTTC	CASSDLTSNEQFF
NA	TRBJ2-7	NA	TRBV6-5	TGTGCCAGCGGGAGGGGGGTCGACACCTACGAGCAGTACTTC	CASGRGVDTYEQYF
NA	TRBJ1-4	TRBD1	TRBV5-1	TGCGCCAGCAGCCCGGACAGGATAAATGAAAAACTGTTTTTT	CASSPDRINEKLFF
NA	TRBJ2-7	NA	TRBV5-1	TGCGCCAGCAGCTTAGAAGGGACCTATAACTACGAGCAGTACTTC	CASSLEGTYNYEQYF
NA	TRBJ2-1	TRBD2	TRBV19	TGTGCCAGTAGCCTACTAGCGACAGAGGTTAATGAGCAGTTCTTC	CASSLLATEVNEQFF
NA	TRBJ1-4	TRBD1	TRBV4-3	TGCGCCAGCAGCCAAGTCATAGGGGGCAGTGTGGCTAATGAAAAACTGTTTTTT	CASSQVIGGSVANEKLFF
NA	TRBJ1-1	TRBD1	TRBV2	TGTGCCAGCAGTGATCAGACAGGGGAGGTCATGAACACTGAAGCTTTCTTT	CASSDQTGEVMNTEAFF
NA	TRBJ1-1	NA	TRBV10-1	TGCGCCAGCAGTGAAACAGGGAACACTGAAGCTTTCTTT	CASSETGNTEAFF
NA	TRBJ2-6	NA	TRBV7-2	TGTGCCAGCAGCCGTGGAGCAGGAAGCTCTGGGGCCAACGTCCTGACTTTC	CASSRGAGSSGANVLTF
NA	TRBJ1-6	TRBD1	TRBV10-3	TGTGCCATCAGACCCTCTACAGGGGAAAATTCACCCCTCCACTTT	CAIRPSTGENSPLHF
NA	TRBJ1-5	NA	TRBV19	TGTGCCAGTAGCGCGGACTCCAGGCAGCCCCAGCATTTT	CASSADSRQPQHF
NA	TRBJ1-2	TRBD1	TRBV10-2	TGCGCCAGCAGTGTACGACAGGGAAGTCTCGGCTACACCTTC	CASSVRQGSLGYTF
NA	TRBJ2-3	TRBD1	TRBV7-8	TGTGCCAGCAGCCTCCGGGACAGGGGAATTATTGATACGCAGTATTTT	CASSLRDRGIIDTQYF
NA	TRBJ1-4	TRBD1	TRBV19	TGTGCCAGTACCGGGACAGGGGGCGAAAAACTGTTTTTT	CASTGTGGEKLFF
NA	TRBJ2-7	NA	TRBV9	TGTGCCAGCAGCGTAGACGTAGACACCGCCTACGAGCAGTACTTC	CASSVDVDTAYEQYF